Below, 21 T cell receptor beta chains from the same sample are listed, as sequenced in a study of blood T cell repertoires in COVID-19 (dated by TCRdb to 2018 to 2020). Library preparation employed the immunoSEQ multiplex PCR assay. This immuneACCESS table, as held by TCRdb, lists in-frame sequences with V and J called but not all clones. Of the missing ones, under half trace to an unresolved V gene in checked studies; the others have no known cause. The sample table lists roughly 250,000 clones, roughly 82% of them with a count of one. Nearly 5% of the sample goes to the ten largest clones. The sample taken for sequencing was peripheral blood. These receptor sequences come from a woman of 80 years or more with active or convalescent COVID-19.

The chain employs TRBV5-1 and TRBJ2-7; 8 nucleotides align to TRBD2. With V trimmed by 2 bases and J by 5 bases, 6 bases remained unmatched. Per the germline V gene, CDR1 is SGHRS and CDR2 is YFSETQ. The length of the CDR3 is 14 residues. The CDR3, as DNA: TGCGCCAGCAGCTTAAACGGGAGGGCCGACGAGCAGTACTTC. It encodes CASSLNGRADEQYF.

V gene TRBV9 combines with J gene TRBJ2-1; 7 nucleotides agree with TRBD2. Per germline, CDR1 SGDLS and CDR2 YYNGEE. The CDR3 is made up of 15 amino acids. With V trimmed by 4 bases and J by 4 bases, 8 bases remained unmatched. This CDR3 reads CASSPRRAGYNEQFF. The DNA of the CDR3 is TGTGCCAGCAGCCCCAGGAGAGCGGGGTACAATGAGCAGTTCTTC.

This sequence joins TRBV2 and TRBJ1-2; D ambiguous. Germline CDR1 is SNHLY and CDR2 is FYNNEI. Trimming took 9 bases from V and 2 from J, leaving 13 bases between them. The CDR3 totals 13 residues. This chain's CDR3 is CASKIDGNYGYTF. CDR3 DNA: TGTGCCAGTAAGATAGACGGGAACTATGGCTACACCTTC.

A word on this clone: The junction departs from germline at one end; a sequencing error may be responsible. The gene calls are TRBV12-3 or TRBV12-4 and TRBJ2-5; D call uncertain. This CDR3 has 12 residues. CDR3 coding DNA: TGTGCCAGCAGCTTAGATCTTGAGACCCAGTACTTC. Residues: CASSLDLETQYF.

A few counts support this clone. V gene TRBV18 combines with J gene TRBJ1-3; unclear D gene. CDR3 size: 15 residues. Germline CDR1 and CDR2: KGHSH and LQKENI. V gave up 3 bases and J gave up 0 bases, with 9 bases separating them. As DNA, the CDR3 is TGTGCCAGCTCACCGGGAGGGATCTCTGGAAACACCATATATTTT. Protein product: CASSPGGISGNTIYF.

The rearrangement links TRBV12-5 to TRBJ1-1; possible D gene TRBD1, 5 bases. The CDR3 runs 15 residues. Germline V gene sequence: CDR1 LGHNT, CDR2 FRNRAP. V was clipped by 6 bases and J by 2 bases, with 16 bases between them. CDR3 amino acids: CASGTGSGQNTEAFF. Here the CDR3 DNA reads TGTGCTAGTGGCACTGGGTCAGGACAAAACACTGAAGCTTTCTTT.

V and J are TRBV28 and TRBJ1-2, with 9 positions matching TRBD1. The CDR3 length is 13 residues. In germline, CDR1 is MDHEN, CDR2 SYDVKM. The J segment lost 5 bases and the V segment lost 6 bases, leaving 4 bases of the junction unmatched. The CDR3 region is CASRFGQGYGYTF. The CDR3 coding sequence is TGTGCCAGCAGATTTGGACAGGGGTATGGCTACACCTTC.

This sequence joins TRBV3-1 (or the pseudogene TRBV3-2) and TRBJ2-7, with D tentatively TRBD1 (5 bases). Trimming stripped 1 base from V and 9 bases from J, with 10 bases between. The CDR3 length is 12 residues. Germline-derived CDR1 and CDR2 are LGHDT and YNNKEL (reference sequence). CDR3 region: CASSQGGFGQYF. The CDR3 DNA is TGTGCCAGCAGCCAAGGGGGCTTCGGGCAGTACTTC.

The chain carries TRBV6-5 and TRBJ2-5, with D unclear. The CDR3 consists of 13 residues. Germline V lookup: CDR1 MNHEY, CDR2 SVGAGI. V lost 5 bases, J lost 0 bases, and 7 bases lay in between. This chain's CDR3 is CASSLYHQETQYF. In DNA, the CDR3 is TGTGCCAGCAGTCTTTATCACCAAGAGACCCAGTACTTC.

The rearrangement joins TRBV24-1 to TRBJ1-1; a possible D gene is TRBD1 (5 bases). V was trimmed by 5 bases and J by 3 bases, leaving 15 bases between them. CDR3 size: 15 residues. The V gene's germline CDR1 is KGHDR and CDR2 SFDVKD. The CDR3 sequence: CATSGTNVEDTEAFF. In nucleotides, the CDR3 is TGTGCCACCAGTGGGACAAACGTTGAGGACACTGAAGCTTTCTTT.

This chain joins TRBV19 and TRBJ1-1; TRBD1 matches at 7 bases. The CDR3 consists of 14 residues. Germline CDR1 is LNHDA and CDR2 is SQIVND (reference sequence). Trimming cost V 5 bases and J 4 bases; bases outside gene matches: 7. In DNA, the CDR3 is TGTGCCAGTAGTGCGACAGGGTTTGCCACTGAAGCTTTCTTT. The encoded protein is CASSATGFATEAFF.

In this sample, this clone turned up a few times. This chain connects TRBV12-3 or TRBV12-4 to TRBJ1-4, with 8 bases lining up with TRBD1. V shed 5 bases and J 7 bases; nucleotides not matched to a gene: 3. The CDR3 length is 13 residues. Here the CDR3 DNA reads TGTGCCAGCAGTGGACAGGGAAGTGAAAAACTGTTTTTT. This encodes CASSGQGSEKLFF.

The chain recombines TRBV28 with TRBJ2-7; 9 bases line up with TRBD1. CDR1 and CDR2 (germline): MDHEN, SYDVKM. With 3 bases clipped from V and 3 bases from J, the junction kept 9 bases outside the gene matches. The CDR3 is 16 residues long. In DNA, the CDR3 is TGTGCCAGCAGTTTTTCTGGACAGGGGACGGACTACGAGCAGTACTTC. Translated, it gives CASSFSGQGTDYEQYF.

This clone was picked up a small number of times. CDR3 in amino acids: CASSLEQGSEAFF. Written as DNA, the CDR3 is TGCGCCAGCAGCTTGGAACAGGGGAGTGAAGCTTTCTTT. The chain couples TRBV5-1 to TRBJ1-1, with TRBD1 identical over 7 bases. Trimming removed 0 bases from V and 7 bases from J; junction bases left unmatched: 3. The CDR3 totals 13 residues. Germline V lookup: CDR1 SGHRS, CDR2 YFSETQ.

The gene calls are TRBV29-1 and TRBJ1-2; a possible D gene is TRBD1 (6 bases). V was pared by 7 bases and J by 5 bases, with 11 bases between. Germline V gene lookup returns CDR1 SQVTM and CDR2 ANQGSEA. This CDR3 has 11 amino acids. DNA for the CDR3: TGCAGCGCGGGACATCAGTATGGCTACACCTTC. Protein: CSAGHQYGYTF.

The chain recombines TRBV9 with TRBJ2-1; 9 positions agree with TRBD1. Germline loops: CDR1 SGDLS, CDR2 YYNGEE. The trim removed 3 bases at V and 5 bases at J, leaving 6 bases unmatched. The CDR3 sequence is 15 residues long. CDR3 amino acids: CASSGGTGINNEQFF. The DNA for the CDR3 is TGTGCCAGCAGCGGCGGGACAGGGATTAACAATGAGCAGTTCTTC.

V and J are TRBV12-3 or TRBV12-4 and TRBJ1-2; 8 nucleotides line up with TRBD1. Trimming cost V 6 bases and J 8 bases; bases outside gene matches: 5. The CDR3 has 12 amino acids. CDR3 sequence reads: CASRWTGQGYTF. The CDR3 DNA reads as TGTGCCAGCAGATGGACAGGGCAGGGCTACACCTTC.

The chain has TRBV29-1 and TRBJ2-7, with TRBD1 matching 7 bases. The CDR3 extends over 15 amino acids. Germline CDR1 SQVTM, CDR2 ANQGSEA. Trimming cost V 5 bases and J 2 bases; bases outside gene matches: 12. The CDR3 here is CSVSIPQGMPYEQYF. In nucleotides, the CDR3 is TGCAGCGTTTCAATCCCACAGGGGATGCCCTACGAGCAGTACTTC.

V usage is TRBV10-1 and J usage is TRBJ2-1; the match to TRBD2 covers 12 bases. Trimming at V came to 4 bases and at J to 9 bases, leaving 10 bases not matched to a gene. The germline V gene encodes CDR1 WNHNN and CDR2 SYGVQD (reference sequence). CDR3 length: 16 residues. This CDR3 is CASSASTSGRSGEQFF. Written as DNA, the CDR3 is TGCGCCAGCAGTGCCTCGACTAGCGGGAGATCGGGTGAGCAGTTCTTC.

The rearrangement uses TRBV5-4 and TRBJ1-5, with 8 bases fitting TRBD1. The CDR3 contains 16 residues. Germline loops: CDR1 SGHNT, CDR2 YYREEE (reference sequence). With 0 bases clipped from V and 3 bases from J, the junction kept 5 bases outside the gene matches. CDR3 sequence reads: CASSLGGTGNNQPQHF. The CDR3 coding sequence is TGTGCCAGCAGCTTGGGGGGGACAGGAAACAATCAGCCCCAGCATTTT.

This chain links TRBV28 with TRBJ1-2, with TRBD1 matching 10 bases. V lost 6 bases to trimming and J lost 8 bases; unmatched junction nucleotides: 6. The CDR3 spans 13 residues. CDR1 is MDHEN and CDR2 is SYDVKM in the germline V gene. CDR3 protein: CASRTGTGDGYTF. CDR3 DNA: TGTGCCAGCAGAACCGGGACAGGGGACGGCTACACCTTC.